The sequence of this T cell receptor beta chain was determined in a study of beta chain features in type 1 diabetes. Reverse transcribing all isolated RNA meant expressed TCRB transcripts were sequenced. The table came from immunoSEQ multiplex PCR; TCRdb's copy has only in-frame clones and leaves some out. The repertoire has about 140,000 clones, over 8% of them found once; the top ten carry 0.55% to 0.75%. Study observations and caveats: In comparison with healthy donors, patients had naive, central memory and Treg TCRB repertoires that appeared more similar.

This clone was detected only a few times. Its antigen is unknown. The CDR3 is made up of 14 amino acids. The V gene's germline CDR1 is SGHTA and CDR2 FQGNSA. V was pared by 5 bases and J by 5 bases, with 6 bases of the junction left unmatched. The rearrangement links TRBV7-2 to TRBJ1-5; 7 positions match TRBD1. This TCR was recovered from a woman between 40 and 50 years old in good health. The sequencing sample was made of central memory CD4+ T cells from blood. The CDR3 DNA follows: TGTGCCAGCAGCCCTACAGGGGCGGATCAGCCCCAGCATTTT. Translation: CASSPTGADQPQHF.